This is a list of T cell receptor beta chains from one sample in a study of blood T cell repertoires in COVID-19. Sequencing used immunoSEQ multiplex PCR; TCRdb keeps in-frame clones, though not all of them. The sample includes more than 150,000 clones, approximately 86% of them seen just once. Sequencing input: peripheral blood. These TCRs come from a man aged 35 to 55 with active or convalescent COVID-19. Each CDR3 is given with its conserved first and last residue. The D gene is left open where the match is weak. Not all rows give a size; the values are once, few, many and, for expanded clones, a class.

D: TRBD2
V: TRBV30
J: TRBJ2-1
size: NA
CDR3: CAWEPGLAIYNEQFF
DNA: TGTGCCTGGGAGCCGGGACTAGCGATCTACAATGAGCAGTTCTTC

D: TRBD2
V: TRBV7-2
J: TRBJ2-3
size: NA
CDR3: CASSSSGGAGDTQYF
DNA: TGTGCCAGCAGTTCTAGCGGGGGGGCTGGGGATACGCAGTATTTT

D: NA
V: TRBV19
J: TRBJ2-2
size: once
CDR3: CASLTGLGTGELFF
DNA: TGTGCCAGTCTAACAGGGTTGGGCACCGGGGAGCTGTTTTTT

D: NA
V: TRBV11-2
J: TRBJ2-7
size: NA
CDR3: CASSLDSRYEQYF
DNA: TGTGCCAGCAGCTTGGACAGTAGGTACGAGCAGTACTTC

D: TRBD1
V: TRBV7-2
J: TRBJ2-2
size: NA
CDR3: CASSRSRGRAGELFF
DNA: TGTGCCAGCAGCCGTTCCAGGGGGCGCGCCGGGGAGCTGTTTTTT

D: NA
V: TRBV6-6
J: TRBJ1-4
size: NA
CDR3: CASSYQQGSEKLFF
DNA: TGTGCCAGCAGTTACCAACAGGGATCTGAAAAACTGTTTTTT

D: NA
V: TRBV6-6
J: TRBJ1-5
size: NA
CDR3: CASRWAQLNQPQHF
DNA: TGTGCCAGCAGGTGGGCGCAGCTAAATCAGCCCCAGCATTTT

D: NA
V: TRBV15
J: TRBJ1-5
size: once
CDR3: CATSRERRNSNQPQHF
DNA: TGTGCCACCAGCAGAGAGCGCAGGAATAGCAATCAGCCCCAGCATTTT

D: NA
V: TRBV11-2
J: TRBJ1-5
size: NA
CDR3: CASSQSGMNQPQHF
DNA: TGTGCCAGCAGCCAGAGCGGAATGAATCAGCCCCAGCATTTT

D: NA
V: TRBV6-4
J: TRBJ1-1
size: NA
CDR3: CATDGRMNTEAFF
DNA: TGTGCCACAGATGGGAGGATGAACACTGAAGCTTTCTTT

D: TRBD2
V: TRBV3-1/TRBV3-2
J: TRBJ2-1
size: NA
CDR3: CASSQGLANEQFF
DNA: TGTGCCAGCAGCCAAGGACTAGCGAATGAGCAGTTCTTC

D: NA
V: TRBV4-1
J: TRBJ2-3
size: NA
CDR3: CASKAGQFTDTQYF
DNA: TGCGCCAGCAAGGCCGGACAGTTCACAGATACGCAGTATTTT

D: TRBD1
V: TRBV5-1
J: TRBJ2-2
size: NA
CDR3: CASSPVGQGRAGELFF
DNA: TGCGCCAGCAGCCCGGTTGGACAGGGTCGGGCCGGGGAGCTGTTTTTT

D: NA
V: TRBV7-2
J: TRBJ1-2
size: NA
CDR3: CATSTSSTGYYGYTF
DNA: TGTGCCACCTCCACCTCCAGTACAGGGTACTATGGCTACACCTTC

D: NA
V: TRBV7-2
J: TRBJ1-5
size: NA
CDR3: CASSAQNQPQHF
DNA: TGTGCCAGCAGCGCTCAGAATCAGCCCCAGCATTTT

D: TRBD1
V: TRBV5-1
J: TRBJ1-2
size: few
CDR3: CASSLAMGQGYGYTF
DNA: TGCGCCAGCAGCTTGGCTATGGGACAGGGGTATGGCTACACCTTC

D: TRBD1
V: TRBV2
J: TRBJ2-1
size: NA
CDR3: CAKDRGGYNEQFF
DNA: TGTGCCAAAGACAGGGGTGGCTACAATGAGCAGTTCTTC

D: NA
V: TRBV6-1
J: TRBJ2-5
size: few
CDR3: CASSEFRETQYF
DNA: TGTGCCAGCAGTGAATTTCGGGAGACCCAGTACTTC

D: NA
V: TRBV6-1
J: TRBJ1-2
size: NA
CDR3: CASSEVQDSGYTF
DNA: TGTGCCAGCAGTGAAGTCCAGGATAGTGGCTACACCTTC

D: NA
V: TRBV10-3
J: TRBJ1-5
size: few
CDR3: CAISNSNQPQHF
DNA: TGTGCCATCAGCAATAGCAATCAGCCCCAGCATTTT

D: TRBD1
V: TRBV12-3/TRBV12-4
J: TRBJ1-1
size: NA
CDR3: CASSLTGVTEAFF
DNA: TGTGCCAGCAGCCTAACAGGGGTCACTGAAGCTTTCTTT

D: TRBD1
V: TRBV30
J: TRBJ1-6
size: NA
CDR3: CAWSGQGSSPLHF
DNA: TGTGCCTGGAGCGGACAGGGGTCCTCACCCCTCCACTTT

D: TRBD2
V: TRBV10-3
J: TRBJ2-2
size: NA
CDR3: CAISDLLAGAVNTGELFF
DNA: TGTGCCATCAGTGACTTACTAGCGGGGGCTGTGAACACCGGGGAGCTGTTTTTT

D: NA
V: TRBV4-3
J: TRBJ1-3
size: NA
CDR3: CASSPFRDSGNTIYF
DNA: TGCGCCAGCAGCCCCTTTAGAGATTCTGGAAACACCATATATTTT

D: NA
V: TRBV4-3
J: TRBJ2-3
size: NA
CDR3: CASSQSTPPTDTQYF
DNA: TGCGCCAGCAGCCAAAGTACTCCCCCCACAGATACGCAGTATTTT

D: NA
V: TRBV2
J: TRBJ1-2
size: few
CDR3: CASSVSENYGYTF
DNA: TGTGCCAGCAGTGTCTCGGAGAACTATGGCTACACCTTC

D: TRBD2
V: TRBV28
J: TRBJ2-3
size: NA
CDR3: CASSLGTGGTDTQYF
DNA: TGTGCCAGCAGTTTGGGGACGGGGGGGACAGATACGCAGTATTTT

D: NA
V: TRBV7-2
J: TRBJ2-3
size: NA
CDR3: CASSWLGATDTQYF
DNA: TGTGCCAGCAGCTGGTTGGGGGCCACAGATACGCAGTATTTT